This passage covers 22 T cell receptor beta chains from one sample sequenced in a study of CD8+ T cells in alopecia areata. Sequencing relied on a cDNA template that was reverse transcribed from extracted RNA. The data were produced by immunoSEQ multiplex PCR, yet TCRdb's version contains in-frame clones alone and is incomplete. This table holds about 150,000 clones, about 60% found once. Input material: CD4+ T cells sorted from blood. The receptors originated from a human donor in good health.

This clone was found a few times. The chain uses TRBV7-2 and TRBJ2-3, with D unresolved. The germline V and J ends were trimmed by 2 bases and 3 bases, with 6 bases remaining between them. The CDR3 totals 13 residues. Per germline, CDR1 SGHTA and CDR2 FQGNSA. The CDR3 here is CASSLPGTDTQYF. The CDR3 DNA follows: TGTGCCAGCAGCTTACCTGGAACAGATACGCAGTATTTT.

This chain links TRBV10-3 with TRBJ2-5; maybe TRBD1 (6 bases). The CDR3 has 13 amino acids. Germline V gene data show CDR1 as ENHRY and CDR2 as SYGVKD. Between the trimmed V and J ends, which lost 4 bases and 5 bases, there was a span of 11 bases. In DNA form, the CDR3 reads TGTGCCATCAGTGTAGTGGGGGCGGAGACCCAGTACTTC. Translation: CAISVVGAETQYF.

V and J are TRBV7-8 and TRBJ1-1; D ambiguous. CDR3 length: 13 amino acids. The V gene lost 5 bases and the J gene lost 2 bases, with 9 bases spanning the gap. Germline V gene sequence: CDR1 SGHVS, CDR2 FQNEAQ. The CDR3 region has the DNA TGTGCCAGCAGCCCGGGCCGCAACACTGAAGCTTTCTTT. Protein product: CASSPGRNTEAFF.

The V call is TRBV11-2, the J call TRBJ2-5; 8 bases match TRBD2. In germline, CDR1 is SGHAT, CDR2 FQNNGV. There are 16 residues in the CDR3. V shed 5 bases and J 4 bases; nucleotides not matched to a gene: 12. Written as DNA, the CDR3 is TGTGCCAGCAGCCCTCGGGGGGGCGGGAGTCGAGAGACCCAGTACTTC. Its protein is CASSPRGGGSRETQYF.

On this clone: Relative to the germline gene, one junction end is altered; a read error may explain this. V and J are TRBV25-1 and TRBJ2-7, with D perhaps matching TRBD2 (6 bases). The CDR3 covers 13 residues. Germline V lookup: CDR1 MGHDK, CDR2 SYGVNS. CDR3 sequence: CTSSRDWWGEQYF. The CDR3, as DNA: TGTACCAGCAGCCGGGACTGGTGGGGGGAGCAGTACTTC.

The rearrangement links TRBV7-9 to TRBJ2-7; TRBD1 aligns across 7 bases. The CDR3 contains 15 residues. The ends lost 1 base at V and 4 bases at J; junction bases unmatched: 7. Germline V CDR1 and CDR2: SEHNR, FQNEAQ (reference sequence). Here the CDR3 DNA reads TGTGCCAGCAGCTTAGATGGACAGGTGAAGTACGAGCAGTACTTC. This encodes CASSLDGQVKYEQYF.

Points on this clone: Other DNA sequences in this sample translate to the same CDR3. V gene TRBV5-1 combines with J gene TRBJ2-1; D is unclear. V lost 2 bases and J 9 bases, leaving 9 bases between the germline ends. This CDR3 is built from 12 residues. Germline CDR1 SGHRS, CDR2 YFSETQ. The CDR3 reads CASSLSLGEQFF. The CDR3 bases are TGCGCCAGCAGCTTATCGCTTGGTGAGCAGTTCTTC.

The chain carries TRBV29-1 and TRBJ1-1; D is uncertain. CDR3 length equals 12 residues. Deletions cut 3 bases from V and 1 base from J, with 6 bases between. CDR1 and CDR2 (germline): SQVTM, ANQGSEA. CDR3 nucleotides: TGCAGCGTTGATTACAGGAACACTGAAGCTTTCTTT. Translating gives CSVDYRNTEAFF.

This clone showed up just a few times. This chain links TRBV7-2 with TRBJ1-2; 11 positions agree with TRBD1. V shed 5 bases, J shed 8 bases, and the junction held 7 bases outside the gene matches. CDR1 and CDR2 (germline): SGHTA, FQGNSA. CDR3 length: 14 residues. CDR3 nucleotide sequence: TGTGCCAGCAGCCGCGGACAGGGGGCGCGGGGCTACACCTTC. This gives the protein CASSRGQGARGYTF.

This sequence joins TRBV7-2 and TRBJ2-2; tentative D call: TRBD2 (5 bases). This CDR3 comprises 14 residues. Trimming took 5 bases from V and 1 from J, leaving 8 bases between them. CDR1 is SGHTA, CDR2 FQGNSA, per germline. This CDR3 is CASSIGLNTGELFF. Here the CDR3 DNA reads TGTGCCAGCAGCATAGGACTGAACACCGGGGAGCTGTTTTTT.

The V and J genes are TRBV7-2 and TRBJ2-7, with 12 bases fitting TRBD2. Trimming removed 0 bases from V and 7 bases from J; junction bases left unmatched: 7. The CDR3 sequence is 16 residues long. CDR1 SGHTA and CDR2 FQGNSA come from the germline V gene. The CDR3 region is CASSLASSGRGLEQYF. The CDR3 DNA reads as TGTGCCAGCAGCTTAGCTTCTAGCGGGAGGGGACTAGAGCAGTACTTC.

This chain connects TRBV27 to TRBJ1-2; D is ambiguous. The CDR3 covers 14 residues. The germline V gene encodes CDR1 MNHEY and CDR2 SMNVEV (reference sequence). Between the trimmed V and J ends, which lost 3 bases and 4 bases, there was a span of 12 bases. The CDR3 loop is CASSLQGLGYGYTF. In DNA, the CDR3 is TGTGCCAGCAGTTTGCAAGGGTTAGGCTATGGCTACACCTTC.

This chain joins TRBV5-1 and TRBJ2-6, with TRBD1 matching 7 bases. V gave up 2 bases and J gave up 0 bases; unmatched junction bases: 2. The CDR3 is 16 amino acids. Per germline, CDR1 SGHRS and CDR2 YFSETQ. The CDR3 sequence: CASSFAGGSGANVLTF. The CDR3 coding sequence is TGCGCCAGCAGCTTCGCAGGGGGCTCTGGGGCCAACGTCCTGACTTTC.

The table lists this clone with a few counts. The chain is built from TRBV29-1 and TRBJ2-7; maybe TRBD2 (5 bases). The V and J ends lost 6 bases and 0 bases respectively, with 18 bases between them. The CDR3 covers 15 residues. CDR1 and CDR2 (germline): SQVTM, ANQGSEA. The DNA of the CDR3 is TGCAGCGTCCTCAAACTAAAAGCGGTCTCCTACGAGCAGTACTTC. It translates to CSVLKLKAVSYEQYF.

This clone was detected once. The chain joins TRBV6-5 to TRBJ1-1, with TRBD1 matching over 7 bases. The CDR3 is 14 amino acids. V shed 4 bases, J shed 1 base, and the junction held 3 bases outside the gene matches. The germline V gene encodes CDR1 MNHEY and CDR2 SVGAGI. CDR3 coding DNA: TGTGCCAGCAGTTCGCGGACAGGGAACACTGAAGCTTTCTTT. This gives the protein CASSSRTGNTEAFF.

This sequence joins TRBV5-6 and TRBJ1-2; D gene uncertain. CDR1 is SGHDT and CDR2 is YYEEEE in the germline V gene. The CDR3 runs to 14 residues. The V end was cut by 0 bases, the J end by 2 bases, with 8 bases between. For the CDR3, the DNA is TGTGCCAGCAGCTTGGAGGGATTGAACTATGGCTACACCTTC. This translates into CASSLEGLNYGYTF.

Turning to this clone: The same CDR3 arises from other DNA sequences in this sample as well. The V and J genes are TRBV29-1 and TRBJ2-5; no firm D call. Per germline, CDR1 SQVTM and CDR2 ANQGSEA. Trimming removed 6 bases from V and 0 bases from J, with 8 bases in between. The CDR3 is made up of 12 amino acids. This chain's CDR3 is CSVRVYQETQYF. The CDR3 coding sequence is TGCAGCGTCCGGGTGTACCAAGAGACCCAGTACTTC.

The rearrangement uses TRBV7-9 and TRBJ2-4, with 7 bases fitting TRBD1. This CDR3 has 14 residues. CDR1 is SEHNR and CDR2 is FQNEAQ in the germline V gene (reference sequence). V lost 4 bases to trimming and J lost 8 bases; unmatched junction nucleotides: 8. The CDR3 loop reads CASSSRTGADIQYF. Here the CDR3 DNA reads TGTGCCAGCAGCTCCCGGACAGGTGCTGACATTCAGTACTTC. The full variable domain, rest sourced from reference TRBV7-9 and TRBJ2-4, is DTGVSQNPRHKITKRGQNVTFRCDPISEHNRLYWYRQTLGQGPEFLTYFQNEAQLEKSRLLSDRFSAERPKGSFSTLEIQRTEQGDSAMYLCASSSRTGADIQYFGAGTRLSVL.

This clone was found a few times. V usage is TRBV5-6 and J usage is TRBJ1-2; no clear D. Germline CDR1 is SGHDT and CDR2 is YYEEEE. Trimming removed 5 bases from V and 7 bases from J, with 12 bases in between. This CDR3 contains 12 residues. The CDR3 loop reads CASSHRRVGYTF. CDR3 nucleotide sequence: TGTGCCAGCAGTCATCGGCGAGTTGGCTACACCTTC.

The CDR3 sequence: CASSPPLVARTNTGELFF. The CDR3 DNA is TGTGCCAGCAGCCCTCCACTCGTGGCGCGGACGAACACCGGGGAGCTGTTTTTT. The rearrangement links TRBV13 to TRBJ2-2, with unresolved D. From germline, CDR1 is PRHDT and CDR2 FYEKMQ (reference sequence). The CDR3 contains 18 residues. The ends were cut back, 5 bases at V and 0 bases at J, with 19 bases in the middle.

This chain joins TRBV7-8 and TRBJ1-1, with a tentative D call TRBD1 (6 bases). This CDR3 has 14 residues. CDR1 and CDR2 from the germline V gene are SGHVS and FQNEAQ. Trimming left V 2 bases short and J 0 bases short, with 7 bases between. In nucleotides, the CDR3 is TGTGCCAGCAGCTTACAGGGGCTGAACACTGAAGCTTTCTTT. Translating it yields CASSLQGLNTEAFF.

This clone was counted between two and nine times. The chain recombines TRBV28 with TRBJ2-5; 11 bases align to TRBD2. V shed 9 bases, J shed 1 base, and the junction held 13 bases outside the gene matches. Germline V CDR1 and CDR2: MDHEN, SYDVKM. This CDR3 comprises 17 residues. The CDR3 DNA reads as TGTGCCAGGTCGTGGTCACTAGCGGGAGTTCGCCAAGAGACCCAGTACTTC. Amino acids: CARSWSLAGVRQETQYF.